These 11 T cell receptor beta chains came from one sample sequenced in a study of cytomegalovirus exposure and HLA in healthy donors. Both 60 Vbeta primers and 13 Jbeta primers went into the PCR. Clones were sequenced by immunoSEQ multiplex PCR, and TCRdb holds only the in-frame ones, with some missing. Its clone listing holds 35,000 to 45,000 clones. Sequencing was done on a sample of PBMCs. The source is a male donor in good health and CMV-seronegative.

The chain carries TRBV4-1 and TRBJ2-4; the D is unclear. Trimming took 1 base from V and 2 from J, leaving 12 bases between them. The CDR3 loop spans 16 amino acids. Germline V CDR1 and CDR2: MGHRA, YSYEKL. CDR3 sequence reads: CASSQGPVSSKNIQYF. CDR3 nucleotides: TGCGCCAGCAGCCAAGGTCCCGTCTCTTCCAAAAACATTCAGTACTTC.

V gene TRBV6-5 combines with J gene TRBJ1-2; D not resolved. The V end was cut by 0 bases, the J end by 1 base, with 9 bases between. Germline V gene data show CDR1 as MNHEY and CDR2 as SVGAGI. The CDR3 runs 15 residues. The chain's CDR3 is CASSYSREINYGYTF. The CDR3 DNA follows: TGTGCCAGCAGTTACTCGCGGGAGATTAACTATGGCTACACCTTC.

The rearrangement uses TRBV6-5 and TRBJ2-3; a weak D match, TRBD2 (6 bases). Trimming took 4 bases from V and 5 from J, leaving 19 bases between them. The CDR3 contains 16 residues. Germline-derived CDR1 and CDR2 are MNHEY and SVGAGI. Here the CDR3 reads CASSSTVWGGKDTQYF. The CDR3 nucleotides are TGTGCCAGCAGTTCCACCGTCTGGGGAGGTAAAGATACGCAGTATTTT.

The gene calls are TRBV6-5 and TRBJ1-3, with D maybe TRBD1 (6 bases). Per the germline V gene, CDR1 is MNHEY and CDR2 is SVGAGI. This CDR3 spans 15 amino acids. V was clipped by 6 bases and J by 0 bases, with 12 bases between them. The CDR3 reads CASRRDTVSGNTIYF. CDR3 nucleotides: TGTGCCAGCAGACGGGACACCGTCTCTGGAAACACCATATATTTT.

This chain links TRBV18 with TRBJ1-2; the D is unclear. Germline CDR1 KGHSH, CDR2 LQKENI. There are 15 residues in the CDR3. Deletions cut 4 bases from V and 2 bases from J, with 14 bases between. DNA of the CDR3: TGTGCCAGCTCACACCTTGTCGACAAGAACTATGGCTACACCTTC. It specifies CASSHLVDKNYGYTF.

The chain links TRBV6-1 to TRBJ1-3; possible D gene TRBD1, 5 bases. The V end lost 1 base, the J end lost 4 bases, and 8 bases lay between the germline ends. The CDR3 has 14 residues. Germline values: CDR1 MNHNS, CDR2 SASEGT. The CDR3 is CASSEVGGGNTIYF. CDR3 nucleotide sequence: TGTGCCAGCAGTGAAGTCGGGGGGGGAAACACCATATATTTT.

The rearrangement uses TRBV28 and TRBJ2-7; 8 positions agree with TRBD1. Germline CDR1 is MDHEN and CDR2 is SYDVKM. V lost 6 bases to trimming and J lost 7 bases; unmatched junction nucleotides: 11. The CDR3 has 14 amino acids. The CDR3 region has the DNA TGTGCCAGCAGAACCGGGACAGGAAATCGGGAGCAGTACTTC. Protein sequence: CASRTGTGNREQYF. Variable domain in full (rest from reference TRBV28 and TRBJ2-7): DVKVTQSSRYLVKRTGEKVFLECVQDMDHENMFWYRQDPGLGLRLIYFSYDVKMKEKGDIPEGYSVSREKKERFSLILESASTNQTSMYLCASRTGTGNREQYFGPGTRLTVT.

The chain links TRBV4-1 to TRBJ2-3; TRBD1 aligns across 7 bases. The CDR3 is 18 amino acids. Germline V gives CDR1 MGHRA, CDR2 YSYEKL. V shed 3 bases, J shed 0 bases, and the junction held 12 bases outside the gene matches. The CDR3 here is CASSHLDRDLSSTDTQYF. For the CDR3, the DNA is TGCGCCAGCAGCCACCTCGACAGGGACCTATCTAGCACAGATACGCAGTATTTT.

CDR3 region: CASSSIDRGGYNEQFF. CDR3 bases: TGTGCCAGCAGTTCAATAGACAGGGGAGGGTACAATGAGCAGTTCTTC. This chain joins TRBV6-5 and TRBJ2-1, with D possibly being TRBD1 (8 bases). CDR1 MNHEY and CDR2 SVGAGI come from the germline V gene. This CDR3 spans 16 amino acids. V lost 4 bases to trimming and J lost 4 bases, with 17 bases between them.

The rearrangement uses TRBV25-1 and TRBJ2-1, with TRBD2 matching 12 bases. The J segment lost 7 bases and the V segment lost 1 base, leaving 5 bases of the junction unmatched. In germline, CDR1 is MGHDK, CDR2 SYGVNS. CDR3 length: 16 residues. The CDR3, as DNA: TGTGCCAGCAGTGAATCTAGCGGGGGGGCCCTAAATGAGCAGTTCTTC. Protein: CASSESSGGALNEQFF.

The chain recombines TRBV18 with TRBJ2-5; D remains ambiguous. The end of the DNA fits TRBJ2-7 better, so the J call may be wrong. The length of the CDR3 is 12 residues. CDR1 KGHSH and CDR2 LQKENI come from the germline V gene. This CDR3 is CASSPEIYEQYF. CDR3 sequence (DNA): TGTGCCAGCTCACCGGAGATCTACGAGCAGTACTTC.